This is a list of T cell receptor beta chains from one sample in a study of CD8+CD57+ T cells in acquired aplastic anemia. One entry per CDR3 protein, called by TCRdb with MiXCR from the reads. The data contain roughly 180,000 distinct CDR3 sequences, about three fifths of them singletons. Input material: sorted CD4+, CD8+, or CD8+CD57+ T cells (not recorded which) from PBMCs. All receptors derive from a human donor with severe aplastic anemia or a healthy control (not recorded which). Each CDR3 is given without its conserved first and last residue. Part of the rows lack a size; the others show once, few, many or a class for expanded clones.

V gene: TRBV4-1; clone size: many; CDR3 protein: ASSQESVNQPQH
V gene: TRBV7-8; clone size: few; CDR3 protein: ASSPDTYEQY
V gene: TRBV25-1; clone size: -; CDR3 protein: ASSAVRTGKGYGYT
V gene: TRBV6-1; clone size: many; CDR3 protein: ASTREGGSSYEQY
V gene: TRBV5-8; clone size: many; CDR3 protein: ASSSLDRGRVWETQY
V gene: TRBV5-4; clone size: many; CDR3 protein: ASSQGTGENQPQH
V gene: TRBV7-9; clone size: -; CDR3 protein: ASSLAGSWELF
V gene: TRBV10-3; clone size: few; CDR3 protein: ASSAGGDTQY
V gene: TRBV24-1; clone size: -; CDR3 protein: ATADRNTQY
V gene: TRBV5-1; clone size: -; CDR3 protein: ASSPEGFWTNEQF
V gene: TRBV9; clone size: -; CDR3 protein: ASSTGRLPYGYT
V gene: TRBV19; clone size: -; CDR3 protein: ASSGMMLGGELF
V gene: TRBV10-3; clone size: once; CDR3 protein: ATEGQGDTQY
V gene: TRBV7-3; clone size: -; CDR3 protein: ASSPSGGTEAF
V gene: TRBV6-1; clone size: -; CDR3 protein: ASRFGQGDNSPLH
V gene: TRBV20-1; clone size: -; CDR3 protein: SASSFPGQGGETQY
V gene: TRBV19; clone size: -; CDR3 protein: ASSIVGGMGWYEQY
V gene: TRBV2; clone size: -; CDR3 protein: ASSVGASGANVLT
V gene: TRBV20-1; clone size: -; CDR3 protein: SARDQQGNSPLH
V gene: TRBV20-1; clone size: -; CDR3 protein: SAPQYVSAATEAF
V gene: TRBV28; clone size: once; CDR3 protein: ASRIQADTQY
V gene: TRBV24-1; clone size: many; CDR3 protein: ATSDLDGYGYT
V gene: TRBV7-3; clone size: few; CDR3 protein: ASSLLGGTATYEQY
V gene: TRBV27; clone size: many; CDR3 protein: ASSLSLAGLETQY
V gene: TRBV24-1; clone size: few; CDR3 protein: ATSMDRWNTEAF
V gene: TRBV12-3/TRBV12-4; clone size: few; CDR3 protein: ASSTRFMTGTTNYGYT
V gene: TRBV19; clone size: -; CDR3 protein: ASSLRTGSSYEQY
V gene: TRBV7-9; clone size: few; CDR3 protein: ASSPVSSGMGEKLF
V gene: TRBV12-3/TRBV12-4; clone size: -; CDR3 protein: ASSPGQGASGAQH
V gene: TRBV10-3; clone size: -; CDR3 protein: AISEEKGGAKNIQY
V gene: TRBV6-5; clone size: -; CDR3 protein: ASSSITGSYPGELF
V gene: TRBV12-3/TRBV12-4; clone size: -; CDR3 protein: ASSLVLGPEANYGYT
V gene: TRBV14; clone size: -; CDR3 protein: ASSQDPSYGEQY
V gene: TRBV5-1; clone size: -; CDR3 protein: ASSLRLAGGKDTQY
V gene: TRBV4-1; clone size: -; CDR3 protein: ASSQVGMGQGWAF
V gene: TRBV5-1; clone size: -; CDR3 protein: ASSLAGQGSEQY
V gene: TRBV10-2; clone size: -; CDR3 protein: ASSLIPGLAGVYNEQF
V gene: TRBV20-1; clone size: -; CDR3 protein: SASLTGKYTEAF
V gene: TRBV7-8; clone size: many; CDR3 protein: ASGVGQGLFQPQH
V gene: TRBV5-6; clone size: -; CDR3 protein: ASSFRRSQETQY
V gene: TRBV19; clone size: many; CDR3 protein: ASSISGGGYNEQF
V gene: TRBV20-1; clone size: -; CDR3 protein: SAPTGRRISYEQY
V gene: TRBV19; clone size: -; CDR3 protein: ASSIQGHAAEAF
V gene: TRBV24-1; clone size: few; CDR3 protein: ATSDPRTGDTEAF
V gene: TRBV24-1; clone size: -; CDR3 protein: ATSDLTGPSDEQY
V gene: TRBV5-1; clone size: once; CDR3 protein: ASSRLGVGENTEAF
V gene: TRBV4-2; clone size: once; CDR3 protein: ASSQGLEQF
V gene: TRBV20-1; clone size: -; CDR3 protein: SARDEQGGSTEAF
V gene: TRBV20-1; clone size: -; CDR3 protein: SAIRDTTDEQY
V gene: TRBV20-1; clone size: -; CDR3 protein: SARKGQGTEAF
V gene: TRBV9; clone size: few; CDR3 protein: ASSGYTPGELF
V gene: TRBV7-9; clone size: -; CDR3 protein: ASSPTSGKNPYEQY
V gene: TRBV14; clone size: once; CDR3 protein: ASSQTGGRETQY
V gene: TRBV29-1; clone size: -; CDR3 protein: SGGSGPYGYT